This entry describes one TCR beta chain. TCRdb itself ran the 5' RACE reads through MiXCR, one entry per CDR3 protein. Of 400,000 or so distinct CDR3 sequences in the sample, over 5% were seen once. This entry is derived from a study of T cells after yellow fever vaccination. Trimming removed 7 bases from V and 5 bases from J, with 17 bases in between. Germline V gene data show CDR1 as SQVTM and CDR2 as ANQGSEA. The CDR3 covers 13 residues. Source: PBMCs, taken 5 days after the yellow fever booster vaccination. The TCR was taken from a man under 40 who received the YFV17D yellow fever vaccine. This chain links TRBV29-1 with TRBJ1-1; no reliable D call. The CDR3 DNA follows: TGCAGCGGGAAGAGATCCCAGGTAACTGAAGCTTTCTTT. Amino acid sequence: CSGKRSQVTEAFF. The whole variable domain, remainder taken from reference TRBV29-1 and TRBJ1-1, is SAVISQKPSRDICQRGTSLTIQCQVDSQVTMMFWYRQQPGQSLTLIATANQGSEATYESGFVIDKFPISRPNLTFSTLTVSNMSPEDSSIYLCSGKRSQVTEAFFGQGTRLTVV.